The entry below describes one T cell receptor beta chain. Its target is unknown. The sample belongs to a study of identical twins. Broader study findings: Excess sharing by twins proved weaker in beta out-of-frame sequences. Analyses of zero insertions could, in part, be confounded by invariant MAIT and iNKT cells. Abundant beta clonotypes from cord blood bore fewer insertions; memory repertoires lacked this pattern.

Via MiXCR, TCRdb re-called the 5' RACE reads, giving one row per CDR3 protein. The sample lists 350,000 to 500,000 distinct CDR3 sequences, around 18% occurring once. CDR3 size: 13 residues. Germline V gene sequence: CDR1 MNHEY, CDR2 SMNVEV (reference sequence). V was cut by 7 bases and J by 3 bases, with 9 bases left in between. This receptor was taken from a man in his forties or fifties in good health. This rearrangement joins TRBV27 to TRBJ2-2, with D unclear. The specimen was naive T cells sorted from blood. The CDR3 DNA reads TGTGCCAGCACCGATGTTTACACCGGGGAGCTGTTTTTT. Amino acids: CASTDVYTGELFF.